One sample yielded the 30 T cell receptor beta chains listed below, sequenced in a study of CD8 T cells in ankylosing spondylitis. One entry per CDR3 protein, called by TCRdb with MiXCR from the 5' RACE reads. The sample holds a few hundred thousand distinct CDR3 sequences, roughly 22% seen once. The specimen sequenced was blood, either unsorted or a sorted T cell fraction (not recorded which). The receptors stem from a male donor with ankylosing spondylitis or in good health (not recorded which).

This clonotype turned up a few times. V is TRBV4-1 and J is TRBJ2-2; D is possibly TRBD2 (5 bases). Germline V gene data show CDR1 as MGHRA and CDR2 as YSYEKL. The CDR3 is 18 residues long. Trimming stripped 3 bases from V and 0 bases from J, with 17 bases between. The CDR3 loop is CASSHPRVGDTNTGELFF. CDR3 nucleotides: TGCGCCAGCAGCCATCCTCGAGTCGGGGATACGAACACCGGGGAGCTGTTTTTT.

This clonotype was counted only a few times. This chain joins TRBV20-1 and TRBJ2-7; D is unresolved. The V end lost 2 bases, the J end lost 7 bases, and 18 bases lay between the germline ends. From germline, CDR1 is DFQATT and CDR2 SNEGSKA (reference sequence). CDR3 length: 14 amino acids. The CDR3 DNA is TGCAGTGCTAGACCCTTTGGGGATCCTACAGAGCAGTACTTC. Amino acids: CSARPFGDPTEQYF.

Here the CDR3 reads CAISELGATNYGYTF. As DNA, the CDR3 is TGTGCCATCAGTGAGCTTGGAGCCACCAATTATGGCTACACCTTC. The V and J genes are TRBV10-3 and TRBJ1-2; D remains ambiguous. CDR1 ENHRY and CDR2 SYGVKD come from the germline V gene. V was cut by 2 bases and J by 5 bases, with 15 bases left in between. There are 15 residues in the CDR3.

This clonotype was counted a few times. The chain is built from TRBV29-1 and TRBJ2-7; weak D call: TRBD2 (5 bases). This CDR3 contains 13 residues. Germline V CDR1 and CDR2: SQVTM, ANQGSEA. Trimming left V 2 bases short and J 2 bases short, with 10 bases between. CDR3 sequence reads: CSVEQDWTYEQYF. In DNA, the CDR3 is TGCAGCGTTGAACAGGACTGGACCTACGAGCAGTACTTC.

This clonotype has more than one count but fewer than ten. The chain employs TRBV6-1 and TRBJ2-1; 8 nucleotides match TRBD2. V trimming: 6 bases; J trimming: 2 bases; junction bases outside the gene matches: 12. The CDR3 consists of 17 residues. The germline CDR1 and CDR2 sequences are MNHNS and SASEGT. The CDR3 loop is CASRALPRGGPYNEQFF. The CDR3 bases are TGTGCCAGCAGGGCCTTACCCCGGGGGGGCCCCTACAATGAGCAGTTCTTC.

The J gene is TRBJ1-4, the V gene TRBV4-2; TRBD1 matches at 8 bases. The CDR3 consists of 14 residues. V gave up 2 bases and J gave up 7 bases; unmatched junction bases: 3. Germline values: CDR1 LGHNA, CDR2 YNFKEQ. CDR3 nucleotide sequence: TGTGCCAGCAGCCAATTCGGACAGGGTGAAAAACTGTTTTTT. It is translated as CASSQFGQGEKLFF.

A few counts support this clonotype. This chain links TRBV7-3 with TRBJ2-7; a possible D gene is TRBD2 (6 bases). The CDR3 totals 11 residues. V lost 5 bases and J 6 bases, leaving 8 bases between the germline ends. Germline CDR1 reads SGHTA; CDR2 reads FQGTGA. CDR3 nucleotides: TGTGCCAGCAGCGACGGGGGCGAGCAGTACTTC. Amino acid sequence: CASSDGGEQYF.

This clonotype showed up just a few times. The chain recombines TRBV20-1 with TRBJ2-3; 8 nucleotides line up with TRBD2. The CDR3 runs to 15 residues. V lost 5 bases and J lost 6; bases outside the gene matches: 13. Germline values: CDR1 DFQATT, CDR2 SNEGSKA (reference sequence). For the CDR3, the DNA is TGCAGTGCTGACCTCTCCGGGACTAGAGTTGATACGCAGTATTTT. As protein: CSADLSGTRVDTQYF.

The table lists this clonotype with a few counts. The rearrangement links TRBV11-2 to TRBJ2-3; 11 bases are a match to TRBD2. Germline values: CDR1 SGHAT, CDR2 FQNNGV. The CDR3 consists of 18 residues. The junction had 10 bases not matched to a gene; V was cut back by 5 bases and J by 0 bases. CDR3 DNA sequence: TGTGCCAGCAGCACGTATAGCGGGGGGGCCCCTAGCACAGATACGCAGTATTTT. Translating gives CASSTYSGGAPSTDTQYF. The full variable domain, rest sourced from reference TRBV11-2 and TRBJ2-3, is EAGVAQSPRYKIIEKRQSVAFWCNPISGHATLYWYQQILGQGPKLLIQFQNNGVVDDSQLPKDRFSAERLKGVDSTLKIQPAKLEDSAVYLCASSTYSGGAPSTDTQYFGPGTRLTVL.

V gene TRBV4-1 combines with J gene TRBJ2-2, with 9 bases aligning to TRBD1. Germline CDR1 reads MGHRA; CDR2 reads YSYEKL. This CDR3 is built from 16 residues. Trimming cost V 2 bases and J 4 bases; bases outside gene matches: 5. CDR3: CASSQTRTGVTGELFF. The CDR3 DNA is TGCGCCAGCAGCCAAACCCGGACAGGGGTCACCGGGGAGCTGTTTTTT.

The chain is built from TRBV7-9 and TRBJ2-1; tentatively, D is TRBD2 (7 bases). CDR3 length: 14 amino acids. Germline CDR1 SEHNR, CDR2 FQNEAQ (reference sequence). V lost 5 bases and J lost 6, with 14 bases in between. The DNA for the CDR3 is TGTGCCAGCAGCCCTTGGGGAGGGGGCAATGAGCAGTTCTTC. This codes for CASSPWGGGNEQFF.

This clonotype was counted many times. Compared with germline, one end of the junction differs, possibly owing to a read error. The rearrangement links TRBV3-1 to TRBJ2-7; D gene unclear. This CDR3 is 14 amino acids long. The germline CDR1 and CDR2 sequences are LGHDT and YNNKEL (reference sequence). The CDR3 here is CASGHPFRADEQYF. DNA for the CDR3: TGTGCCAGCGGCCACCCTTTCCGAGCCGACGAGCAGTACTTC.

V usage is TRBV13 and J usage is TRBJ2-5, with D possibly matching TRBD1 (6 bases). The CDR3 runs to 16 residues. Germline V lookup: CDR1 PRHDT, CDR2 FYEKMQ (reference sequence). Trimming took 4 bases from V and 5 from J, leaving 20 bases between them. The CDR3 loop reads CASSSRDWSGVETQYF. The CDR3 nucleotides are TGTGCCAGCAGCTCTCGCGATTGGTCAGGGGTTGAGACCCAGTACTTC. The complete variable domain, with remaining parts taken from reference TRBV13 and TRBJ2-5, reads AAGVIQSPRHLIKEKRETATLKCYPIPRHDTVYWYQQGPGQDPQFLISFYEKMQSDKGSIPDRFSAQQFSDYHSELNMSSLELGDSALYFCASSSRDWSGVETQYFGPGTRLLVL.

This clonotype was recorded many times. The chain joins TRBV12-3 or TRBV12-4 to TRBJ1-2; D possibly corresponds to TRBD1 (6 bases). Trimming left V 5 bases short and J 1 base short, with 8 bases between. The CDR3 length is 13 residues. The CDR3 coding sequence is TGTGCCAGCAGTCCAGGGGTTAACTATGGCTACACCTTC. Its protein product is CASSPGVNYGYTF.

The chain links TRBV15 to TRBJ1-2; D remains unclear. Germline CDR1 and CDR2: LNHNV and YYDKDF (reference sequence). The germline V and J ends were trimmed by 1 base and 2 bases, with 8 bases remaining between them. The CDR3 loop spans 14 amino acids. CDR3: CATSRVGLNYGYTF. CDR3 sequence (DNA): TGTGCCACCAGCAGAGTTGGTCTGAACTATGGCTACACCTTC.

This chain uses TRBV29-1 with TRBJ1-5; weak D call: TRBD1 (6 bases). The germline CDR1 and CDR2 sequences are SQVTM and ANQGSEA. V lost 4 bases and J 6 bases, leaving 10 bases between the germline ends. The CDR3 is 12 amino acids. The CDR3 spells CSVVTGSQPQHF. CDR3 coding DNA: TGCAGCGTTGTTACAGGGTCTCAGCCCCAGCATTTT.

The J gene is TRBJ2-7, the V gene TRBV15; TRBD2 agrees at 9 bases. The CDR3 has 15 residues. Trimming at V came to 3 bases and at J to 2 bases, leaving 5 bases not matched to a gene. Germline V gene lookup returns CDR1 LNHNV and CDR2 YYDKDF (reference sequence). The CDR3 nucleotides are TGTGCCACCAGCAGTAGCGGGGGACCAACCTACGAGCAGTACTTC. It encodes CATSSSGGPTYEQYF.

This clonotype was found a few times. The chain has TRBV9 and TRBJ2-4; TRBD1 matches 10 bases. V gave up 3 bases and J gave up 1 base; unmatched junction bases: 7. CDR1 and CDR2 from the germline V gene are SGDLS and YYNGEE. The length of the CDR3 is 17 residues. The CDR3 protein is CASSEGQGLGAKNIQYF. In DNA, the CDR3 is TGTGCCAGCAGCGAGGGACAGGGGTTGGGGGCCAAAAACATTCAGTACTTC.

The chain couples TRBV5-1 to TRBJ2-1, with no clear D. Trimming left V 0 bases short and J 0 bases short, with 7 bases between. The germline gives CDR1 SGHRS, CDR2 YFSETQ. The CDR3 length is 15 residues. This chain's CDR3 is CASSLAESSYNEQFF. The CDR3 DNA reads TGCGCCAGCAGCTTGGCCGAGAGCTCCTACAATGAGCAGTTCTTC. Based on the CDR3 plus reference TRBV5-1 and TRBJ2-1, the full variable domain is KAGVTQTPRYLIKTRGQQVTLSCSPISGHRSVSWYQQTPGQGLQFLFEYFSETQRNKGNFPGRFSGRQFSNSRSEMNVSTLELGDSALYLCASSLAESSYNEQFFGPGTRLTVL.

The chain is built from TRBV29-1 and TRBJ1-1; 7 nucleotides match TRBD1. Germline CDR1 is SQVTM and CDR2 is ANQGSEA. The CDR3 is 14 residues long. V was clipped by 7 bases and J by 9 bases; unmatched bases: 17. The CDR3 protein is CSAPGGGQLMQAFF. CDR3 in DNA: TGCAGCGCGCCAGGGGGTGGACAGTTGATGCAAGCTTTCTTT.

This clonotype has more than one count but fewer than ten. This chain uses TRBV4-1 with TRBJ2-7, with 8 bases that match TRBD2. CDR3 length equals 16 residues. Germline V gene lookup returns CDR1 MGHRA and CDR2 YSYEKL. J lost 3 bases, V lost 4 bases, and 11 bases had no gene match. The CDR3 loop reads CASSPGGPTSLYEQYF. CDR3 sequence (DNA): TGCGCCAGCAGCCCGGGGGGGCCGACATCCCTCTACGAGCAGTACTTC.

This clonotype was seen a handful of times. The chain uses TRBV7-2 and TRBJ2-2, with D perhaps TRBD2 (5 bases). The CDR3 covers 14 residues. The V end lost 4 bases, the J end lost 3 bases, and 9 bases lay between the germline ends. Germline assignment: CDR1 SGHTA and CDR2 FQGNSA. The DNA of the CDR3 is TGTGCCAGCAGCTGGGAGTTTGACACCGGGGAGCTGTTTTTT. Translated: CASSWEFDTGELFF.

This clonotype was observed a few times. CDR3 sequence (DNA): TGTGCCAGCAGTCCCGAGCGGGGGGGCCCTCTCGAGCAGTTCTTC. As protein: CASSPERGGPLEQFF. V usage is TRBV28 and J usage is TRBJ2-1; 10 nucleotides match TRBD2. Germline V CDR1 and CDR2: MDHEN, SYDVKM. V was pared by 5 bases and J by 10 bases, with 11 bases of the junction left unmatched. CDR3 length: 15 amino acids.

This chain joins TRBV12-3 or TRBV12-4 and TRBJ2-7, with TRBD1 matching 8 bases. The CDR3 sequence is 13 residues long. V gave up 6 bases and J gave up 2 bases; unmatched junction bases: 3. DNA for the CDR3: TGTGCCAGCAGGATGACAGGGGCCTACGAGCAGTACTTC. As protein: CASRMTGAYEQYF.

The V and J genes are TRBV9 and TRBJ2-3; D tentatively fits TRBD1 or TRBD2 (6 bases each). CDR1 is SGDLS, CDR2 YYNGEE, per germline. The CDR3 extends over 16 amino acids. Deletions cut 0 bases from V and 4 bases from J, with 15 bases between. This CDR3 is CASSVVGEGGPDTQYF. In DNA form, the CDR3 reads TGTGCCAGCAGCGTAGTTGGTGAGGGGGGCCCAGATACGCAGTATTTT. Based on the CDR3 plus reference TRBV9 and TRBJ2-3, the full variable domain is DSGVTQTPKHLITATGQRVTLRCSPRSGDLSVYWYQQSLDQGLQFLIQYYNGEERAKGNILERFSAQQFPDLHSELNLSSLELGDSALYFCASSVVGEGGPDTQYFGPGTRLTVL.

The rearrangement joins TRBV20-1 to TRBJ1-1; no clear D gene. The germline CDR1 and CDR2 sequences are DFQATT and SNEGSKA (reference sequence). CDR3 length equals 12 residues. The CDR3 DNA is TGCAGCGCCGAGCCCGGGAGCACTGAAGCTTTCTTT. This gives the protein CSAEPGSTEAFF.

The V gene is TRBV20-1, the J gene TRBJ2-7; D perhaps matches TRBD2 (5 bases). Deletions cut 6 bases from V and 4 bases from J, with 22 bases between. The germline gives CDR1 DFQATT, CDR2 SNEGSKA (reference sequence). The CDR3 length is 15 residues. CDR3 nucleotide sequence: TGCAGTGCCGGCGCTTATGGGGATCGGGAATACGAGCAGTACTTC. Amino acids: CSAGAYGDREYEQYF.

This clonotype was found a few times. An end of the junction does not agree with germline; a read error may underlie this. The chain has TRBV7-7 and TRBJ2-5, with 8 bases identical to TRBD1. In germline, CDR1 is SSHAT, CDR2 FNYEAQ (reference sequence). The length of the CDR3 is 13 residues. CDR3 nucleotides: TGTGCTAGCAGCCCGTGGGACAGGGAGACCCAGTACTTC. Its translation: CASSPWDRETQYF. The entire variable domain, with the rest obtained from reference TRBV7-7 and TRBJ2-5, is as follows: GAGVSQSPRYKVTKRGQDVTLRCDPISSHATLYWYQQALGQGPEFLTYFNYEAQPDKSGLPSDRFSAERPEGSISTLTIQRTEQRDSAMYRCASSPWDRETQYFGPGTRLLVL.

The chain links TRBV7-9 to TRBJ2-7; 14 bases are shared with TRBD2. CDR1 is SEHNR, CDR2 FQNEAQ, per germline (reference sequence). Germline trimming cut 10 bases from V and 1 base from J; bases unmatched to any gene: 6. The CDR3 has 15 amino acids. The CDR3 coding sequence is TGTGCCATCCTCGGGACTAGCGGGGGTTCCTACGAGCAGTACTTC. This encodes CAILGTSGGSYEQYF.

This clonotype turned up a few times. V and J are TRBV7-8 and TRBJ2-7; D could derive from TRBD1 or TRBD2 (5 bases each). Germline CDR1 SGHVS, CDR2 FQNEAQ. CDR3 length: 15 amino acids. Trimming removed 1 base from V and 2 bases from J, with 12 bases in between. Written as DNA, the CDR3 is TGTGCCAGCAGCTTAGAGTGGGGGATTACCTACGAGCAGTACTTC. Its protein product is CASSLEWGITYEQYF.